The following is a T cell receptor beta chain sequence with its context. Its antigen specificity is not known. No base quality values were provided; no much bigger clone lies one nucleotide off. Inclusive of the bounding cysteine and phenylalanine, the CDR3 is 17 residues long. Solely the CDR3 DNA is kept, with 51 bases framed from the first base. CDR1 and CDR2 are drawn from the germline V gene: MRHNA, SNTAGT. Germline trimming: 0 bases from V, 3 bases from J; junction bases outside gene matches: 8. Using the deep immunoSEQ assay, multiplex PCR amplified TCR CDR3 regions from genomic DNA. Extracted genomic DNA from each cell subset was spread evenly across all wells of several immunoSEQ 96-well plates, with each plate serving as a replicate. For sorted subsets, each replicate PCR was loaded with approximately 200 ng genomic DNA, equivalent to roughly 30,000 T cell genomes. Purified libraries were measured with a Qubit 3.0 fluorometer, size-checked on a Bioanalyzer 2100, and measured again with the KAPA Library Quantification kit. Every immunoSEQ 96-well plate was sequenced on a separate single-read 150-cycle Illumina NextSeq 550 flow cell. The study's processing was this. The immunoSEQ output contained only junctional sequences without quality scores, so filtering could not match that applied to full-length reads. To assign V/J genes and CDR3, sequences were annotated using PyIR, a Python wrapper for IgBLAST v1.9, with IMGT germline references. Reads were filtered out if the reads had weak V/J assignments (E-value above 1e-6), no CDR3, stop codons, out-of-frame junctions, or ambiguous translated residues. V3J clonotypes were defined as sequences sharing the same inferred V gene, J gene, and CDR3 amino acid sequence. Percentage overlap between repertoires was calculated by dividing the number of shared unique clonotypes by the size of the smaller repertoire. Richness of each repertoire was evaluated using RTK rarefaction, the Chao1 estimator, and Recon v2.1 estimates of unobserved clonotypes. Generation probabilities were computed with OLGA for all TCRbeta clonotypes obtained by the gDNA method from a few donors. The immuneACCESS repertoire file appears here via TCRdb, limited to in-frame rearrangements. These files lack a portion of the clones; in checked studies, under half of the deficit traces to unresolved V genes, and the cause of the others is not known. Clone size and the V and J calls come from that table; the DNA yielded D and trimming. Here the sample has 1.5 million to 2.5 million clones; roughly 95% occur a single time. The top ten clonotypes cover 0.9% to 1.5% of the sample.

This entry is derived from a study of shared clonotypes between healthy human individuals (TCRdb year 2020). Some background on the complete study: Three men and two women, aged 18 to 49 years, made up the cohort. For each donor, CD4 naive and CD4 memory were each run on three plates, CD8 naive on two plates, and CD8 memory on one plate. To estimate repertoire size and how much clonotypes are shared between individuals, the study performed deep sequencing of blood TCR repertoires from roughly five healthy adults. Different laboratories and diverse techniques were used to prepare libraries and sequence TCR repertoires, to increase sequencing depth and limit assay-specific biases. Between about 0.85 and 9.5 billion PBMCs per donor were obtained by leukapheresis.

For the CD8 naive samples, CD45RO-negative cells were positively selected for CCR7, yielding a CD45RA+CCR7+ population from which TemRA cells were excluded. Healthy HIV-negative adults with no recently reported acute infections or vaccinations were included as donors. All donors were Caucasian adults living in Nashville, Tennessee, USA. After blood collection by leukapheresis, PBMCs were isolated using Ficoll-Histopaque density gradient centrifugation and then cryopreserved in the vapor phase of liquid nitrogen. Analytical flow cytometry was used to check the purity and quantity of every magnetically sorted T cell population. Each sorted fraction had its genomic DNA isolated and then quantified by UV absorbance on a Nanodrop 2000c. What the work shows at the level of the full study, not this receptor alone: Sampling was limited to blood, and TCR repertoires in tissue likely differ from TCR repertoires in blood. Incomplete sequencing was indicated by rarefaction of sorted-subset datasets, despite the large sequencing depth. Pairwise subsampling indicated that sequencing depth was expected to affect the degree of clonotype sharing among donors. Compared with non-shared clonotypes, clonotypes shared by all four sorted-subset donors had higher generation probabilities. Because the study included only a small number of donors, the genetic and exposure-history diversity represented was limited. When a few donors were compared, the shared fraction of clonotypes was about 5% for naive CD4, around 4% for naive CD8, 2.3% for memory CD4, and roughly 0.4% for memory CD8. Naive subsets generally had larger estimated clonotype richness than memory subsets did.

This clonotype originated in a man aged 18-30 years in good health. Sequences were obtained from naive CD8+ T cells sorted from blood. The cell subset or site label of this sample denotes: CD45RA+CCR7+. The rearrangement joined TRBV6-4 to TRBJ2-5, and TRBD2 matches 9 of the central bases. The DNA sequence reads TGTGCCAGCAGTGACTCCACGGCTAGCGGGGATGAAGAGACCCAGTACTTC. It is translated as CASSDSTASGDEETQYF.